This TCR beta chain was sequenced during a study of control samples from healthy donors and cancer patients (dated by TCRdb to about 2020). The germline ends are 8 bases apart after V is trimmed by 5 bases and J by 0 bases. The germline V gene (reference sequence) yields LNHDA for CDR1 and SQIVND for CDR2. There are 14 amino acids in the CDR3, from cysteine to phenylalanine inclusive. Only the CDR3 region is kept as DNA, spanning 42 bases read in frame from base 1. To prepare the library, the immunoSEQ multiplex PCR assay was applied. As stored in TCRdb, this immuneACCESS dataset retains in-frame rearrangements with V and J assigned. A fraction of the clones does not appear; measured against another copy, unresolved V genes explain less than half of the discrepancy, and the remainder lacks a known reason. Present in this sample are about 170,000 clones, roughly nine tenths of which were seen just once. The biggest ten clones account for about 1.6% of the sample.

This clone was counted once. Its cognate antigen has yet to be identified. Base quality data are lacking; no much larger clone is found one base away. The receptor was isolated from a woman aged 25 to 39 in good health. The sequenced sample consisted of blood. The chain is encoded by TRBV19 joined to TRBJ1-3; the best D guess is TRBD1, with 5 bases matching. CDR3 sequence: CASSSGHSGNTIYF. The DNA reads as follows: TGTGCCAGTAGTTCAGGGCACTCTGGAAACACCATATATTTT.